This T cell receptor beta chain was found in a study of blood T cell repertoires in COVID-19. Method: immunoSEQ multiplex PCR; TCRdb's copy keeps in-frame clones and lacks some. The data show around 370,000 clones, about 90% seen once. Looked up from germline, CDR1 is SNHLY and CDR2 is FYNNEI. The ends were cut back, 6 bases at V and 3 bases at J, with 11 bases in the middle. This CDR3 has 13 amino acids. Sequencing was performed on peripheral blood. The chain combines TRBV2 with TRBJ1-2; possibly TRBD1 for D (6 bases). This clonotype originated in a woman in her 70s with COVID-19, enrolled during active disease. Here the CDR3 reads CASRTGWDYGYTF. CDR3 coding DNA: TGTGCCAGCAGGACAGGTTGGGACTATGGCTACACCTTC.